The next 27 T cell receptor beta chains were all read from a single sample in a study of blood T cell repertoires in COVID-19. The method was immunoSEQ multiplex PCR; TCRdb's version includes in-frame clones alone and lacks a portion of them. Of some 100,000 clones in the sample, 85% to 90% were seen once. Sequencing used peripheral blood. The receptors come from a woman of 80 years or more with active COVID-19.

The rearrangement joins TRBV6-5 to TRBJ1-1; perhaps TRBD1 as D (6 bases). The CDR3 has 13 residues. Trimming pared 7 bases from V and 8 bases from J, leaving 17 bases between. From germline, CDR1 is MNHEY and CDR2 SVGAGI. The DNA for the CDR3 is TGTGCCAGCACTACGGACAGTTTAGCGGAAGCTTTCTTT. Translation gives CASTTDSLAEAFF.

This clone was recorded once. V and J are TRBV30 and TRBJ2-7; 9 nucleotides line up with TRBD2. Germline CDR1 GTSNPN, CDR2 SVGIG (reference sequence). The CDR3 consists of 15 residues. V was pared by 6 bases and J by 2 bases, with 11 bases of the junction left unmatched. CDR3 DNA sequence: TGTGCCTGTACCTTAGCGGGAGCTCCTACCTACGAGCAGTACTTC. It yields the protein CACTLAGAPTYEQYF.

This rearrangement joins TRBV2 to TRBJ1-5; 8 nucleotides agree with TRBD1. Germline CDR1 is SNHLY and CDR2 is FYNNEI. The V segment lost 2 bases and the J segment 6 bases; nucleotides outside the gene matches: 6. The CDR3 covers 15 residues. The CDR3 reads CASSESGQGRQPQHF. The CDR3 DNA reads TGTGCCAGCAGTGAATCCGGACAGGGTCGTCAGCCCCAGCATTTT.

Written as DNA, the CDR3 is TGTGCCAGCAGTCCGGGTAGACAAGAGACCCAGTACTTC. Its translation: CASSPGRQETQYF. This chain joins TRBV28 and TRBJ2-5; D remains unclear. This CDR3 is 13 amino acids long. V lost 5 bases and J 2 bases, leaving 9 bases between the germline ends. Germline V gene sequence: CDR1 MDHEN, CDR2 SYDVKM. The complete variable domain, with remaining parts taken from reference TRBV28 and TRBJ2-5, reads DVKVTQSSRYLVKRTGEKVFLECVQDMDHENMFWYRQDPGLGLRLIYFSYDVKMKEKGDIPEGYSVSREKKERFSLILESASTNQTSMYLCASSPGRQETQYFGPGTRLLVL.

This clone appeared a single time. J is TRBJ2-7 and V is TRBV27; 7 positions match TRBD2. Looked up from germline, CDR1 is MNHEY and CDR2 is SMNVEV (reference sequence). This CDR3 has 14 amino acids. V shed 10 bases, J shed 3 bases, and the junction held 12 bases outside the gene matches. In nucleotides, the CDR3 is TGTGCCACCCAACCAGGCGGGAGTTACTACGAGCAGTACTTC. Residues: CATQPGGSYYEQYF.

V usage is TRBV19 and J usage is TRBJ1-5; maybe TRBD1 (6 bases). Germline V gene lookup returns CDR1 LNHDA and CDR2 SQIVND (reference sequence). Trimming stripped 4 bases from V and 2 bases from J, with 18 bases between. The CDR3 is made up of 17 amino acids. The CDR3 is CASSNRVGGGGNQPQHF. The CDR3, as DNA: TGTGCCAGTAGTAACCGGGTGGGAGGGGGAGGCAATCAGCCCCAGCATTTT.

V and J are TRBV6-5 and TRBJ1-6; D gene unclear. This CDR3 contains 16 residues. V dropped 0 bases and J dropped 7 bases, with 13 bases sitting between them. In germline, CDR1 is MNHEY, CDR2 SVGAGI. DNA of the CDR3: TGTGCCAGCAGTTACTCGGGCCAGGTCAGAAATTCACCCCTCCACTTT. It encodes CASSYSGQVRNSPLHF.

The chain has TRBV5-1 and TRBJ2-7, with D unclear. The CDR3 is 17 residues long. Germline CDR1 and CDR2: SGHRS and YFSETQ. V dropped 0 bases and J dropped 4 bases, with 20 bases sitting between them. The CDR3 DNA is TGCGCCAGCAGCTTGGCCTCGTCCTCGAGGAAGGAGTACGAGCAGTACTTC. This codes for CASSLASSSRKEYEQYF.

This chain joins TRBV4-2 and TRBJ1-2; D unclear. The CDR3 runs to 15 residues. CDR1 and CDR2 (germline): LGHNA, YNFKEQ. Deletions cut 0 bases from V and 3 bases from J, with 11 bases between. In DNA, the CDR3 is TGTGCCAGCAGCCAAGATCGGGGAAGATACTATGGCTACACCTTC. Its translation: CASSQDRGRYYGYTF.

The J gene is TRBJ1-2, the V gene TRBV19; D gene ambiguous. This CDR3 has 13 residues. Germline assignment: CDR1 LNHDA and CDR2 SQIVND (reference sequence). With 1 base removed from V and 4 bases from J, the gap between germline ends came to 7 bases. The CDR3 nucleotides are TGTGCCAGTAGTATAGGCCGGGGCTATGGCTACACCTTC. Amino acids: CASSIGRGYGYTF.

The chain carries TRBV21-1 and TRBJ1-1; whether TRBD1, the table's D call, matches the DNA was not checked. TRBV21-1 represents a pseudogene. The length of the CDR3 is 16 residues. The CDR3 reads CASSKWTRDRVRKAFF. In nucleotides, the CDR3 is TGTGCCAGCAGCAAATGGACCCGGGACAGGGTAAGGAAAGCTTTCTTT.

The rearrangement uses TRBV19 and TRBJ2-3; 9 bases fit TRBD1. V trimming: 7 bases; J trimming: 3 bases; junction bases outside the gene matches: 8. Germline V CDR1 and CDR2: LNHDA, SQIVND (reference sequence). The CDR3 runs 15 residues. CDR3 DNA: TGTGCCAGTAACCAGGGACAGGGTATAACAGATACGCAGTATTTT. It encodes CASNQGQGITDTQYF.

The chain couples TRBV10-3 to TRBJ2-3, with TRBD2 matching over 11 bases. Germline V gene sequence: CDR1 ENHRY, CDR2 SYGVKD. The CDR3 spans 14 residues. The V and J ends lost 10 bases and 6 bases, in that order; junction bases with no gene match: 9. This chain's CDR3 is CATQLAGDGDTQYF. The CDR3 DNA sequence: TGTGCCACACAACTAGCGGGAGATGGGGATACGCAGTATTTT.

As DNA, the CDR3 is TGTGCCAGCAGCTTCCAGGGGGCTGGGGCCAACGTCCTGACTTTC. This sequence encodes CASSFQGAGANVLTF. The chain uses TRBV5-4 and TRBJ2-6, with TRBD1 matching 7 bases. The germline V gene encodes CDR1 SGHNT and CDR2 YYREEE (reference sequence). This CDR3 comprises 15 residues. Trimming at V came to 2 bases and at J to 2 bases, leaving 1 base not matched to a gene.

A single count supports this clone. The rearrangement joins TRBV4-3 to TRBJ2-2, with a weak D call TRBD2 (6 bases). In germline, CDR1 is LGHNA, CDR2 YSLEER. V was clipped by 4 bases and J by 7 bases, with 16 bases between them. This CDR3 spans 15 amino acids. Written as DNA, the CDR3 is TGCGCCAGCAGCCCTGGACAAGCAGCGGGCGGGGAGCTGTTTTTT. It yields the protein CASSPGQAAGGELFF.

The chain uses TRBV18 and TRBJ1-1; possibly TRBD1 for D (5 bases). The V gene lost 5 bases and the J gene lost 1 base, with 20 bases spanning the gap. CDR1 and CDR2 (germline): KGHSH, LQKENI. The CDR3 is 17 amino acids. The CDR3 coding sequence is TGTGCCAGCTCAAAATTTTCAGGGACCGGGGGGAACACTGAAGCTTTCTTT. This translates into CASSKFSGTGGNTEAFF.

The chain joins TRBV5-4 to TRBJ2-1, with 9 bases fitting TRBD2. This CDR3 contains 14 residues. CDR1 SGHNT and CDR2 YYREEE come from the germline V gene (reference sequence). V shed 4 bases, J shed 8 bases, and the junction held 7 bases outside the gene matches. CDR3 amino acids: CASSPRAGGDEQFF. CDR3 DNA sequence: TGTGCCAGCAGCCCCCGAGCGGGAGGCGATGAGCAGTTCTTC.

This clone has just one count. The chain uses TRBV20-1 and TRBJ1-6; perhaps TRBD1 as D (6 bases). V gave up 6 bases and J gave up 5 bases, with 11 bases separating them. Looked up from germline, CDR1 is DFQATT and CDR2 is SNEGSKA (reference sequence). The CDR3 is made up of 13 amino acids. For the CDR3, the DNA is TGCAGTGCCAGTGGGACAAATAATTCACCCCTCCACTTT. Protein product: CSASGTNNSPLHF.

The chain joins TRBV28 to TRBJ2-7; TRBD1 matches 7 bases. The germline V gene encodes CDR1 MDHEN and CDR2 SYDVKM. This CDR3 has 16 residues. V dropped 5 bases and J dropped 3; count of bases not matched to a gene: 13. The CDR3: CASSPVGTVARYEQYF. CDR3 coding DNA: TGTGCCAGCAGTCCGGTAGGGACAGTAGCTCGCTACGAGCAGTACTTC.

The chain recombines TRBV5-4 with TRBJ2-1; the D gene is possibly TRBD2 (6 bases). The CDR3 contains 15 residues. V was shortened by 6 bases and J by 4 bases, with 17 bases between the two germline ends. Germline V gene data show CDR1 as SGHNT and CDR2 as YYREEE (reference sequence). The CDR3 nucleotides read TGTGCCAGCACCTTTAGAGGGGCGGGGTACAATGAGCAGTTCTTC. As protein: CASTFRGAGYNEQFF.

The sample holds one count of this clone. CDR3: CASSPRGSGRARLVETQYF. In DNA form, the CDR3 reads TGTGCCAGCAGCCCCCGCGGTAGCGGGAGGGCCCGGCTAGTTGAGACCCAGTACTTC. The chain couples TRBV7-2 to TRBJ2-5; 11 bases fit TRBD2. Per the germline V gene, CDR1 is SGHTA and CDR2 is FQGNSA. After removal of 5 bases from V and 5 bases from J, the junction contained 19 bases not matched to a gene. This CDR3 region has 19 residues. Drawing the rest from reference TRBV7-2 and TRBJ2-5, the complete variable domain is GAGVSQSPSNKVTEKGKDVELRCDPISGHTALYWYRQSLGQGLEFLIYFQGNSAPDKSGLPSDRFSAERTGGSVSTLTIQRTQQEDSAVYLCASSPRGSGRARLVETQYFGPGTRLLVL.

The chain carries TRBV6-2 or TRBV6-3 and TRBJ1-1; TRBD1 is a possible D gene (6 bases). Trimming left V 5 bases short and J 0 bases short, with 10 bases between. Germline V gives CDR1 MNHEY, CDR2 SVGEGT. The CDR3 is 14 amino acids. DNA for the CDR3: TGTGCCAGCAGTACCCAGGGGCTGAACACTGAAGCTTTCTTT. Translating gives CASSTQGLNTEAFF.

The CDR3 sequence is CATSDSSGASTDTQYF. In nucleotides, the CDR3 is TGTGCCACCAGTGATTCGAGCGGGGCTAGCACAGATACGCAGTATTTT. The V and J genes are TRBV24-1 and TRBJ2-3, with 7 bases that match TRBD2. Germline V gives CDR1 KGHDR, CDR2 SFDVKD. V lost 2 bases, J lost 0 bases, and 4 bases stayed unmatched. This CDR3 is built from 16 residues.

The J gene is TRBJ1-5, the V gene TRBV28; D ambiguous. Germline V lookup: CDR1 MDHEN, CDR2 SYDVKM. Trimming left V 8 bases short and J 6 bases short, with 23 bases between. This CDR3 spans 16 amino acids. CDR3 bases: TGTGCCAGCGCGGCCCACAGCCAGTTAGCGGGTCAGCCCCAGCATTTT. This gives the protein CASAAHSQLAGQPQHF. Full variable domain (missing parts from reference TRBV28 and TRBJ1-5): DVKVTQSSRYLVKRTGEKVFLECVQDMDHENMFWYRQDPGLGLRLIYFSYDVKMKEKGDIPEGYSVSREKKERFSLILESASTNQTSMYLCASAAHSQLAGQPQHFGDGTRLSIL.

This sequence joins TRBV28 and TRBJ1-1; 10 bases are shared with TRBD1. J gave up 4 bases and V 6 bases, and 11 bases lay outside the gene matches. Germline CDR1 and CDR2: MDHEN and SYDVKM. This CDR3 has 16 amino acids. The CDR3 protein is CASSPNPGTGATEAFF. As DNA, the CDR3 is TGTGCCAGCAGCCCCAATCCAGGGACAGGGGCCACTGAAGCTTTCTTT.

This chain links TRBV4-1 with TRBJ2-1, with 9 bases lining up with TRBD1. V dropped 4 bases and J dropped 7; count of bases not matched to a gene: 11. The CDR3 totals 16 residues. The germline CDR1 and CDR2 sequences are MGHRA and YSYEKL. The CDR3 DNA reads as TGCGCCAGCAGCCGGGACTCCGGGACAGGGCATAATGAGCAGTTCTTC. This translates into CASSRDSGTGHNEQFF.

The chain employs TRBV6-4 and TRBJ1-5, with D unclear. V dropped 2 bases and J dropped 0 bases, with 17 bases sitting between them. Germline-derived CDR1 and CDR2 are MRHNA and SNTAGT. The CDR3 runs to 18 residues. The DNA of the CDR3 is TGTGCCAGCAGTGACCCTATCCCGGCACAGCTTAGCAATCAGCCCCAGCATTTT. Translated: CASSDPIPAQLSNQPQHF.